The 5 T cell receptor beta chains given below trace back to one sample, sequenced in a study of cytomegalovirus exposure and HLA in healthy donors. Both 60 Vbeta primers and 13 Jbeta primers went into the PCR. The protocol was immunoSEQ multiplex PCR, while the TCRdb copy is restricted to in-frame clones and leaves out a portion. The table includes under 200,000 clones, roughly 90% detected once. Sequences were obtained from PBMCs. The source of these receptors is a boy between 2 and 10 years old in good health and CMV-seronegative.

The chain couples TRBV28 to TRBJ2-2, with 8 bases matching TRBD2. The V segment lost 0 bases and the J segment 5 bases; nucleotides outside the gene matches: 5. Germline loops: CDR1 MDHEN, CDR2 SYDVKM. This CDR3 is 16 amino acids long. The DNA of the CDR3 is TGTGCCAGCAGTTTATGGGCGATAGCGGGAACCGGGGAGCTGTTTTTT. It specifies CASSLWAIAGTGELFF.

Points on this clone: Within the sample, other DNA sequences also encode this same CDR3. This chain links TRBV10-1 with TRBJ2-6; maybe TRBD2 (7 bases). The CDR3 has 18 amino acids. Germline-derived CDR1 and CDR2 are WNHNN and SYGVQD (reference sequence). Trimming removed 2 bases at V and 2 bases at J, with 16 bases between. CDR3 coding DNA: TGCGCCAGCAGTGAGACGGGGGGCGCGAACCCTGGGGCCAACGTCCTGACTTTC. Its translation is CASSETGGANPGANVLTF.

This clone turned up a few times. The CDR3 DNA reads TGCAGTGCCTCCCGGGATGAAAAACTGTTTTTT. It yields the protein CSASRDEKLFF. The chain combines TRBV20-1 with TRBJ1-4; D gene ambiguous. Germline CDR1 and CDR2: DFQATT and SNEGSKA (reference sequence). V lost 6 bases and J lost 6, with 8 bases in between. This CDR3 spans 11 amino acids.

This clone is a singleton in its sample. The chain combines TRBV7-3 with TRBJ2-3; 7 bases match TRBD2. Germline lookup yields CDR1 SGHTA and CDR2 FQGTGA. The CDR3 runs 16 residues. The V gene end was trimmed by 4 bases and the J gene end by 6 bases; junction bases not matched to a gene: 13. CDR3 protein: CASSSRERGYVDTQYF. Written as DNA, the CDR3 is TGTGCCAGCAGCTCCCGTGAGCGGGGCTACGTGGATACGCAGTATTTT.

The chain uses TRBV2 and TRBJ1-1, with 10 bases aligning to TRBD1. The trim removed 9 bases at V and 3 bases at J, leaving 1 base unmatched. In germline, CDR1 is SNHLY, CDR2 FYNNEI. CDR3 size: 12 residues. The CDR3 loop reads CARGQGDTEAFF. The CDR3 nucleotides read TGTGCCAGAGGACAGGGGGACACTGAAGCTTTCTTT.